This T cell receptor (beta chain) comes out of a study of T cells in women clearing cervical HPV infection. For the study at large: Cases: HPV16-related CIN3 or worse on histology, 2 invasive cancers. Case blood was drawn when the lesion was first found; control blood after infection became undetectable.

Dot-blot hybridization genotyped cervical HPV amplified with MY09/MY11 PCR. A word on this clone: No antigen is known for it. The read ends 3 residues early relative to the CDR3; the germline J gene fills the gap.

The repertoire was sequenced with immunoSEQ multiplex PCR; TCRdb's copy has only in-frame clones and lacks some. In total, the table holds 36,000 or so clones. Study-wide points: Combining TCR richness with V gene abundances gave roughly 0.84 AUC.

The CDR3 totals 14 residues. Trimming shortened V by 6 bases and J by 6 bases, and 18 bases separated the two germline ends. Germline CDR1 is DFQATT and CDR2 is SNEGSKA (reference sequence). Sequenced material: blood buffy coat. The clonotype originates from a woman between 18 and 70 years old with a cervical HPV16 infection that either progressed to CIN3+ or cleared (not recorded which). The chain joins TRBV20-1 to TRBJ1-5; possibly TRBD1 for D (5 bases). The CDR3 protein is CSAQGGSEAQPQHF. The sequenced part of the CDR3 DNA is TGCAGTGCCCAGGGAGGGAGTGAGGCTCAGCCC.